A selection of T cell receptor beta chains follows, all from one sample in a study of technical replicates of blood from several donors. The protocol was immunoSEQ multiplex PCR, while the TCRdb copy is restricted to in-frame clones and leaves out a portion. The table records about 99,000 clones, nearly 97% of them present only once. Sequences were obtained from T cells isolated from PBMCs. These receptors were collected from a human donor in good health. Both conserved end residues are part of each CDR3. Fields, in order: D gene, J gene, V gene, clone size, CDR3 length, CDR3 DNA, CDR3 protein. A D gene is named only where the DNA matches it firmly. A row's size may be missing; if present it is once, few, many or a size class.

d_call: TRBD1; j_call: TRBJ1-5; v_call: TRBV9; clone_size: once; cdr3_length: 16; cdr3_nt: TGTGCCAGCAGCGCCCAGACACAGGGGGGAGGTCAGCCCCAGCATTTT; cdr3_aa: CASSAQTQGGGQPQHF
d_call: .; j_call: TRBJ1-6; v_call: TRBV15; clone_size: .; cdr3_length: 12; cdr3_nt: TGTGCCACCAGCACAAGCAATTCACCCCTCCACTTT; cdr3_aa: CATSTSNSPLHF
d_call: .; j_call: TRBJ2-2; v_call: TRBV27; clone_size: .; cdr3_length: 12; cdr3_nt: TGTGCCAGCAGCCCCCTTACCGGGGAGCTGTTTTTT; cdr3_aa: CASSPLTGELFF
d_call: TRBD2; j_call: TRBJ2-1; v_call: TRBV9; clone_size: .; cdr3_length: 16; cdr3_nt: TGTGCCAGCAGCCGATATAGCGGGGGGGCCATTTACGAGCAGTTCTTC; cdr3_aa: CASSRYSGGAIYEQFF
d_call: TRBD1; j_call: TRBJ2-1; v_call: TRBV7-9; clone_size: .; cdr3_length: 18; cdr3_nt: TGTGCCAGCAGCTCCTCTATCAGGGGGTTCCTCTCCTACAATGAGCAGTTCTTC; cdr3_aa: CASSSSIRGFLSYNEQFF
d_call: .; j_call: TRBJ1-1; v_call: TRBV15; clone_size: .; cdr3_length: 19; cdr3_nt: TGTGCCACCAGCAGAGATCAATTAGCGCTTACGGATAAAAACACTGAAGCTTTCTTT; cdr3_aa: CATSRDQLALTDKNTEAFF
d_call: .; j_call: TRBJ2-5; v_call: TRBV27; clone_size: .; cdr3_length: 11; cdr3_nt: TGTGCCAGCAGTTTCGGCGGGACCCAGTACTTC; cdr3_aa: CASSFGGTQYF
d_call: .; j_call: TRBJ1-3; v_call: TRBV7-9; clone_size: .; cdr3_length: 11; cdr3_nt: TGTGCCAGCACCTTGAGTAACACCATATATTTT; cdr3_aa: CASTLSNTIYF
d_call: TRBD2; j_call: TRBJ2-7; v_call: TRBV9; clone_size: .; cdr3_length: 13; cdr3_nt: TGTGCCAGCAGCGGTAGCGGGAGCTACGAGCAGTACTTC; cdr3_aa: CASSGSGSYEQYF
d_call: TRBD1; j_call: TRBJ2-7; v_call: TRBV28; clone_size: .; cdr3_length: 15; cdr3_nt: TGTGCCAGCCTGCGTGGCAACAGGGGGAGTGACGAGCAGTACTTC; cdr3_aa: CASLRGNRGSDEQYF
d_call: TRBD2; j_call: TRBJ2-1; v_call: TRBV5-1; clone_size: .; cdr3_length: 15; cdr3_nt: TGCGCCAGCAGCGCCGGGACTAGCGCTTACAATGAGCAGTTCTTC; cdr3_aa: CASSAGTSAYNEQFF
d_call: .; j_call: TRBJ2-3; v_call: TRBV18; clone_size: .; cdr3_length: 14; cdr3_nt: TGTGCCAGCTCACCTAGAGAAGTCACGGATACGCAGTATTTT; cdr3_aa: CASSPREVTDTQYF
d_call: .; j_call: TRBJ2-7; v_call: TRBV19; clone_size: .; cdr3_length: 16; cdr3_nt: TGTGCCAGTAGTATAGATCCGGGAGAGGAGGGGTACGAGCAGTACTTC; cdr3_aa: CASSIDPGEEGYEQYF
d_call: .; j_call: TRBJ2-7; v_call: TRBV11-2; clone_size: .; cdr3_length: 15; cdr3_nt: TGTGCCAGCAGCTTAGCACCGGGGTTGCGGTACGAGCAGTACTTC; cdr3_aa: CASSLAPGLRYEQYF
d_call: TRBD1; j_call: TRBJ2-7; v_call: TRBV27; clone_size: once; cdr3_length: 14; cdr3_nt: TGTGCCAGCAGTTTCTGGGACAGGGGGTGGAAGCAGTACTTC; cdr3_aa: CASSFWDRGWKQYF
d_call: TRBD2; j_call: TRBJ2-7; v_call: TRBV6-5; clone_size: .; cdr3_length: 14; cdr3_nt: TGTGCCAGCAGCCTCCGGGGGGTAAGCTACGAGCAGTACTTC; cdr3_aa: CASSLRGVSYEQYF
d_call: TRBD2; j_call: TRBJ2-3; v_call: TRBV29-1; clone_size: .; cdr3_length: 12; cdr3_nt: TGCAGCGTTGGGGAGACTAGCGCTACGCAGTATTTT; cdr3_aa: CSVGETSATQYF
d_call: .; j_call: TRBJ2-1; v_call: TRBV5-1; clone_size: once; cdr3_length: 16; cdr3_nt: TGCGCCAGCAGCTCGACTAGTATCGACTACTTCGGGGAGCAGTTCTTC; cdr3_aa: CASSSTSIDYFGEQFF
d_call: TRBD1; j_call: TRBJ1-5; v_call: TRBV5-8; clone_size: .; cdr3_length: 15; cdr3_nt: TGTGCCTATCTGAGACAGGGAATAAGCAATCAGCCCCAGCATTTT; cdr3_aa: CAYLRQGISNQPQHF
d_call: TRBD2; j_call: TRBJ2-7; v_call: TRBV9; clone_size: .; cdr3_length: 16; cdr3_nt: TGTGCCAGCAGTCATATTTGGCGGGGGATATTTTACGAGCAGTACTTC; cdr3_aa: CASSHIWRGIFYEQYF
d_call: TRBD2; j_call: TRBJ2-3; v_call: TRBV11-2; clone_size: .; cdr3_length: 16; cdr3_nt: TGTGCCAGCAGCTCCTGGACTAGCGGGGGAACTTCTCCGCAGTATTTT; cdr3_aa: CASSSWTSGGTSPQYF
d_call: .; j_call: TRBJ2-2; v_call: TRBV5-4; clone_size: .; cdr3_length: 13; cdr3_nt: TGTGCCAGCAGCGTACAGGGCACCGGGGAGCTGTTTTTT; cdr3_aa: CASSVQGTGELFF
d_call: .; j_call: TRBJ1-6; v_call: TRBV6-5; clone_size: .; cdr3_length: 12; cdr3_nt: TGTGCCAGCAGACGACAGAATTCACCCCTCCACTTT; cdr3_aa: CASRRQNSPLHF
d_call: TRBD2; j_call: TRBJ2-1; v_call: TRBV19; clone_size: .; cdr3_length: 16; cdr3_nt: TGTGCCAGTAGTCGGTCTAGCGGGGGCCTATACAATGAGCAGTTCTTC; cdr3_aa: CASSRSSGGLYNEQFF
d_call: .; j_call: TRBJ1-1; v_call: TRBV20-1; clone_size: once; cdr3_length: 11; cdr3_nt: TGCAGTGCTAGTTCTGCACACGGGGCTTTCTTT; cdr3_aa: CSASSAHGAFF
d_call: TRBD1; j_call: TRBJ1-2; v_call: TRBV5-5; clone_size: .; cdr3_length: 14; cdr3_nt: TGTGCCAGCAGCCTGACAGGGGGTAACTACGGCTACACCTTC; cdr3_aa: CASSLTGGNYGYTF
d_call: .; j_call: TRBJ2-7; v_call: TRBV10-1; clone_size: .; cdr3_length: 14; cdr3_nt: TGCGCCAGCAGTCCGGACATGAGCTCCTACGAGCAGTACTTC; cdr3_aa: CASSPDMSSYEQYF
d_call: .; j_call: TRBJ2-7; v_call: TRBV5-1; clone_size: .; cdr3_length: 15; cdr3_nt: TGCGCCAGCAGCTTGGGAACGACAAGGAACTACGAGCAGTACTTC; cdr3_aa: CASSLGTTRNYEQYF
d_call: .; j_call: TRBJ2-2; v_call: TRBV28; clone_size: .; cdr3_length: 13; cdr3_nt: TGTGCCAGCAGTCCCTGGCGGGCCGGGGAGCTGTTTTTT; cdr3_aa: CASSPWRAGELFF
d_call: .; j_call: TRBJ1-2; v_call: TRBV6-6; clone_size: .; cdr3_length: 10; cdr3_nt: TGTGCCAGCAGCTCCGATGGCTACACCTTC; cdr3_aa: CASSSDGYTF
d_call: TRBD2; j_call: TRBJ2-1; v_call: TRBV2; clone_size: .; cdr3_length: 15; cdr3_nt: TGTGCCAGCAGTGACTGGGGGGGTAGGTACAATGAGCAGTTCTTC; cdr3_aa: CASSDWGGRYNEQFF
d_call: TRBD2; j_call: TRBJ2-7; v_call: TRBV28; clone_size: .; cdr3_length: 15; cdr3_nt: TGTGCCACCTTCCCAAGCGGGAGAGGCCTGGGCGAGCAGTACTTC; cdr3_aa: CATFPSGRGLGEQYF
d_call: .; j_call: TRBJ2-1; v_call: TRBV5-4; clone_size: .; cdr3_length: 12; cdr3_nt: TGTGCCAGCAGCTTGCCCCCAAATGAGCAGTTCTTC; cdr3_aa: CASSLPPNEQFF
d_call: TRBD1; j_call: TRBJ1-5; v_call: TRBV27; clone_size: once; cdr3_length: 13; cdr3_nt: TGTGCCAGCGGCCTGACAGGGTATCAGCCCCAGCATTTT; cdr3_aa: CASGLTGYQPQHF
d_call: .; j_call: TRBJ2-6; v_call: TRBV28; clone_size: .; cdr3_length: 14; cdr3_nt: TGTGCCAGCACCCAGGGGTCTGGGGCCAACGTCCTGACTTTC; cdr3_aa: CASTQGSGANVLTF
d_call: .; j_call: TRBJ1-6; v_call: TRBV5-1; clone_size: .; cdr3_length: 15; cdr3_nt: TGCGCCAGCAGCTTGGATGGACAGTATAATTCACCCCTCCACTTT; cdr3_aa: CASSLDGQYNSPLHF
d_call: TRBD1; j_call: TRBJ2-2; v_call: TRBV18; clone_size: .; cdr3_length: 15; cdr3_nt: TGTGCCAGCTCACTCCGACAGGGGAGCACCGGGGAGCTGTTTTTT; cdr3_aa: CASSLRQGSTGELFF
d_call: TRBD1; j_call: TRBJ2-3; v_call: TRBV9; clone_size: .; cdr3_length: 16; cdr3_nt: TGTGCCAGCAGCGTAGCGGGACAGCGAATCACAGATACGCAGTATTTT; cdr3_aa: CASSVAGQRITDTQYF
d_call: TRBD2; j_call: TRBJ2-6; v_call: TRBV28; clone_size: .; cdr3_length: 15; cdr3_nt: TGTGCCAGCAGGGCGGCGGGGGTGGTGACCAACGTCCTGACTTTC; cdr3_aa: CASRAAGVVTNVLTF
d_call: TRBD2; j_call: TRBJ2-1; v_call: TRBV4-2; clone_size: .; cdr3_length: 20; cdr3_nt: TGTGCCAGCAGCCAAGATGGGCGGGGGGGGCCCCTTACCCTCTACAATGAGCAGTTCTTC; cdr3_aa: CASSQDGRGGPLTLYNEQFF
d_call: .; j_call: TRBJ1-1; v_call: TRBV14; clone_size: .; cdr3_length: 14; cdr3_nt: TGTGCCAGCAGCCAAGAACCGGGGAGCACTGAAGCTTTCTTT; cdr3_aa: CASSQEPGSTEAFF
d_call: TRBD1; j_call: TRBJ1-5; v_call: TRBV9; clone_size: .; cdr3_length: 17; cdr3_nt: TGTGCCAGCAGCGAGGGGACAGGCGAATTCCACAATCAGCCCCAGCATTTT; cdr3_aa: CASSEGTGEFHNQPQHF
d_call: .; j_call: TRBJ2-1; v_call: TRBV5-4; clone_size: .; cdr3_length: 16; cdr3_nt: TGTGCCAGCAGCTTGGTAGCAGGGCGGCCCTACAATGAGCAGTTCTTC; cdr3_aa: CASSLVAGRPYNEQFF
d_call: TRBD1; j_call: TRBJ2-7; v_call: TRBV7-3; clone_size: .; cdr3_length: 16; cdr3_nt: TGTGCCAGCAGCCACGAACCGGGACAGGCGATCTACGAGCAGTACTTC; cdr3_aa: CASSHEPGQAIYEQYF
d_call: .; j_call: TRBJ1-1; v_call: TRBV14; clone_size: .; cdr3_length: 13; cdr3_nt: TGTGCCAGCAGCCATTTCTCTATCACTGAAGCTTTCTTT; cdr3_aa: CASSHFSITEAFF
d_call: .; j_call: TRBJ2-7; v_call: TRBV5-1; clone_size: .; cdr3_length: 15; cdr3_nt: TGCGCCAGCAGCTTGGATGGCACGAATAACTACGAGCAGTACTTC; cdr3_aa: CASSLDGTNNYEQYF
d_call: .; j_call: TRBJ2-1; v_call: TRBV18; clone_size: .; cdr3_length: 15; cdr3_nt: TGTGCCAGCTCACCAGGGGCAGGGGACTACAATGAGCAGTTCTTC; cdr3_aa: CASSPGAGDYNEQFF
d_call: .; j_call: TRBJ1-2; v_call: TRBV4-1; clone_size: .; cdr3_length: 16; cdr3_nt: TGCGCCAGCAGCCAAGAAAGCGGTCGAACTAACTATGGCTACACCTTC; cdr3_aa: CASSQESGRTNYGYTF